Below, 18 T cell receptor beta chains from the same sample are listed, as sequenced in a study of blood T cells in healthy people across ages. The use of a sample-barcoded 5' primer and a J-beta primer mix characterized a second PCR of about 6 to 12 cycles. TCRdb re-called the 5' RACE reads through MiXCR, storing one row per CDR3 protein. The sample shows some 690,000 distinct CDR3 sequences, approximately 21% of them seen only once. Sequencing was performed on blood. The receptors here all came from a man in his 70s in good health.

CDR3 amino acids: CASSQGGGGYSNQPQHF. The CDR3 DNA reads TGTGCCAGCAGTCAGGGAGGGGGCGGCTATAGCAATCAGCCCCAGCATTTT. The chain employs TRBV9 and TRBJ1-5, with 7 bases lining up with TRBD1. The CDR3 consists of 17 residues. Per germline, CDR1 SGDLS and CDR2 YYNGEE. The V gene end was trimmed by 5 bases and the J gene end by 0 bases; junction bases not matched to a gene: 11.

The genes are TRBV24-1 and TRBJ2-1; D not certain. The germline gives CDR1 KGHDR, CDR2 SFDVKD. The V gene lost 3 bases and the J gene lost 7 bases, with 18 bases spanning the gap. The CDR3 sequence is 16 residues long. The CDR3 here is CATSDLSPPSRNEQFF. CDR3 DNA sequence: TGTGCCACCAGTGATCTTTCACCACCGTCTAGGAATGAGCAGTTCTTC.

This chain connects TRBV24-1 to TRBJ2-7; 9 positions agree with TRBD1. Germline CDR1 reads KGHDR; CDR2 reads SFDVKD. With 4 bases clipped from V and 3 bases from J, the junction kept 12 bases outside the gene matches. The CDR3 length is 17 residues. CDR3 nucleotides: TGTGCCACCAGTGAATTAAAGGGACAGGGAGTCGACTACGAGCAGTACTTC. This encodes CATSELKGQGVDYEQYF.

The V gene is TRBV12-3 or TRBV12-4, the J gene TRBJ2-5; 8 bases are shared with TRBD1. The CDR3 totals 14 residues. J was trimmed by 0 bases and V by 4 bases; bases with no gene match: 1. Written as DNA, the CDR3 is TGTGCCAGCAGTTGGACAGGGTACCAAGAGACCCAGTACTTC. It codes for CASSWTGYQETQYF.

In this sample, this clonotype turned up a few times. The V and J genes are TRBV4-3 and TRBJ1-2; D not resolved. CDR1 and CDR2 (germline): LGHNA, YSLEER. The V end was cut by 3 bases, the J end by 5 bases, with 16 bases between. The CDR3 length is 15 residues. The CDR3 bases are TGCGCCAGCAGCCAGGTAGTGGACGCCCGGTATGGCTACACCTTC. The encoded protein is CASSQVVDARYGYTF.

Only a few counts were recorded for this clonotype. The V and J genes are TRBV14 and TRBJ2-3; D ambiguous. V was shortened by 5 bases and J by 6 bases, with 9 bases between the two germline ends. This CDR3 comprises 12 residues. The germline CDR1 and CDR2 sequences are SGHDN and FVKESK. The CDR3 here is CASSVISDTQYF. CDR3 in DNA: TGTGCCAGCAGCGTTATCTCGGATACGCAGTATTTT.

The genes are TRBV18 and TRBJ1-1; D is ambiguous. Germline V gene lookup returns CDR1 KGHSH and CDR2 LQKENI. The CDR3 is 13 amino acids. Trimming left V 2 bases short and J 4 bases short, with 8 bases between. This chain's CDR3 is CASSPTPLTEAFF. The CDR3 DNA sequence: TGTGCCAGCTCACCAACTCCACTCACTGAAGCTTTCTTT.

This clonotype was counted only a few times. The rearrangement joins TRBV9 to TRBJ2-1, with TRBD2 matching over 14 bases. The V and J ends lost 4 bases and 6 bases, in that order; junction bases with no gene match: 9. The germline V gene encodes CDR1 SGDLS and CDR2 YYNGEE. The CDR3 contains 17 residues. The CDR3 nucleotides are TGTGCCAGCAGCTTACGTACAGGGACTAGCGGGAGCAATGAGCAGTTCTTC. The encoded protein is CASSLRTGTSGSNEQFF.

This clonotype turned up a few times. The rearrangement uses TRBV29-1 and TRBJ1-2; D not certain. Germline values: CDR1 SQVTM, CDR2 ANQGSEA. V was trimmed by 3 bases and J by 8 bases, leaving 4 bases between them. There are 9 residues in the CDR3. The CDR3, as DNA: TGCAGCGTTGACAGCGGCTACACCTTC. It specifies CSVDSGYTF.

About this clonotype itself: Since a much larger clone is just one base distant, this may be a read error. The genes are TRBV3-1 and TRBJ2-6; D gene ambiguous. The CDR3 covers 13 residues. Trimming stripped 3 bases from V and 0 bases from J, with 0 bases between. CDR1 is LGHDT and CDR2 is YNNKEL in the germline V gene (reference sequence). The CDR3 region is CASSHSGANVLTF. CDR3 nucleotides: TGTGCCAGCAGCCACTCTGGGGCCAACGTCCTGACTTTC. Full variable domain (remainder filled in from reference TRBV3-1 and TRBJ2-6): DTAVSQTPKYLVTQMGNDKSIKCEQNLGHDTMYWYKQDSKKFLKIMFSYNNKELIINETVPNRFSPKSPDKAHLNLHINSLELGDSAVYFCASSHSGANVLTFGAGSRLTVL.

The rearrangement links TRBV20-1 to TRBJ2-4; 7 positions agree with TRBD2. Germline trimming cut 1 base from V and 3 bases from J; bases unmatched to any gene: 9. CDR3 length: 16 amino acids. Germline CDR1 and CDR2: DFQATT and SNEGSKA (reference sequence). As DNA, the CDR3 is TGCAGTGCTAGAGGGGGAGGGAGGGAAAGCAAAAACATTCAGTACTTC. Residues: CSARGGGRESKNIQYF.

This clonotype was seen more than once but under ten times. This sequence joins TRBV20-1 and TRBJ2-3; 11 nucleotides align to TRBD2. In germline, CDR1 is DFQATT, CDR2 SNEGSKA (reference sequence). This CDR3 has 16 amino acids. V trimming: 5 bases; J trimming: 0 bases; junction bases outside the gene matches: 7. The CDR3 DNA sequence: TGCAGTGCTGTGACTAGCGGGGTCGCTAGCACAGATACGCAGTATTTT. Protein: CSAVTSGVASTDTQYF.

This clonotype was found a few times. The CDR3 nucleotides are TGTGCCAGCAGCCAAGAGGGGACAGGGGAACCTTACTATGGCTACACCTTC. Amino acid sequence: CASSQEGTGEPYYGYTF. The chain couples TRBV3-1 to TRBJ1-2, with TRBD1 matching 10 bases. Germline CDR1 reads LGHDT; CDR2 reads YNNKEL (reference sequence). V shed 0 bases and J 3 bases; nucleotides not matched to a gene: 7. The CDR3 consists of 17 residues.

This chain uses TRBV12-3 or TRBV12-4 with TRBJ2-7; D assignment may be TRBD1 or TRBD2 (5 bases each). The CDR3 length is 12 residues. V lost 3 bases, J lost 6 bases, and 9 bases lay in between. CDR3 DNA: TGTGCCAGCAGTTTCGGGGCAGGCGAGCAGTACGTC. Encoded protein: CASSFGAGEQYV.

This chain uses TRBV12-3 or TRBV12-4 with TRBJ2-1; possibly TRBD1 for D (7 bases). The CDR3 extends over 15 amino acids. The V end was cut by 5 bases, the J end by 4 bases, with 15 bases between. The CDR3 sequence is CASSPGRGEYNEQFF. Written as DNA, the CDR3 is TGTGCCAGCAGTCCAGGCAGGGGGGAATACAATGAGCAGTTCTTC.

The chain is built from TRBV6-5 and TRBJ1-3, with D unresolved. CDR1 MNHEY and CDR2 SVGAGI come from the germline V gene. CDR3 length: 15 amino acids. The V gene lost 5 bases and the J gene lost 0 bases, with 11 bases spanning the gap. This chain's CDR3 is CASSRGPYSGNTIYF. CDR3 coding DNA: TGTGCCAGCAGTCGTGGACCCTACTCTGGAAACACCATATATTTT.

This clonotype occurred a few times. The chain uses TRBV28 and TRBJ2-5; 11 bases map to TRBD2. The J call may be in error: the DNA end matches TRBJ2-7 better. CDR1 and CDR2 (germline): MDHEN, SYDVKM. The CDR3 sequence is 20 residues long. The CDR3 is CASSFSQFMTSGKRLYEQYF. The CDR3 region has the DNA TGTGCCAGCAGTTTCTCTCAATTCATGACTAGCGGGAAAAGACTCTACGAGCAGTACTTC.

The rearrangement uses TRBV18 and TRBJ2-3; D is undetermined. V was cut by 2 bases and J by 5 bases, with 5 bases left in between. The CDR3 consists of 12 residues. CDR1 is KGHSH, CDR2 LQKENI, per germline. The CDR3 coding sequence is TGTGCCAGCTCACCAACAGAAGATACGCAGTATTTT. This translates into CASSPTEDTQYF.